The entry below describes one TCR beta chain. Its antigen remains unidentified. The input lacks base qualities; no much larger clone sits a single base away. TCRbeta CDR3 regions were amplified from genomic DNA by means of the immunoSEQ Assay, a bias-controlled multiplex PCR. Concerning the study's data processing: Nucleated cell counts per sample were estimated from amplification of reference gene primers within the assay. To quantify the absolute abundance of each unique TCRbeta CDR3 rearrangement, sequence reads were collapsed and filtered. For each sample, productive Simpson clonality was calculated by taking the square root of Simpson's diversity index across productive rearrangements. In its TCRdb copy, this immuneACCESS table keeps in-frame sequences only and misses some clones. Where compared with another copy, unresolved V genes explain less than half of these, and the others have no known cause. The D gene and trimming were derived from the DNA, and the V and J assignments and clone size from that table. Recorded for this sample are fewer than 300,000 clones; about 89% of them occurred a single time. Of the sample, about 9.3% is held by the ten largest clones.

This record belongs to a study of blood T cell repertoires in COVID-19 (TCRdb year 2020). Context from the whole study: Samples from collaborators originated in the United States, Italy and Spain and spanned both the acute and convalescent phases of COVID-19. Where available, HLA class I and class II types were obtained from metadata supplied by the sample provider rather than from assay-based typing. The dataset comprised deeply sampled blood TCRbeta repertoires from subjects exposed to, actively infected with, or recovered from COVID-19. Samples came from the ongoing ImmuneRACE study (first 160 participants) plus 1,254 subjects from 6 global collaborators. A de-identified subject ID, COVID-19 status, age in years and sex were almost always included in the sample metadata. The repertoires were made available in a free public database intended to serve as a resource for research on the immune response to SARS-CoV-2. The material from the prospective study consisted of cDNA or gDNA derived from T cells, B-cell-depleted T cells, or PBMCs.

Enrolling through a virtual design, the prospective study's participants ranged in age from about 18 to 100 years and lived across about two dozen United States geographic areas. To assign participants to cohorts, the prospective study relied on clinical history that participants themselves reported in a screening survey and a study questionnaire. Recovered participants in ImmuneRACE Cohort 3 were defined by two consecutive negative NP/OP PCR tests, clearance by a healthcare professional, or resolution of symptoms. Mobile phlebotomists in the prospective study collected whole blood, serum and a nasopharyngeal or oropharyngeal swab from every participant. Additional blood draws and questionnaires over an approximately 2-month period could optionally be provided by prospective study participants. Before DNA extraction, blood samples from the prospective study were shipped at room temperature or frozen.

Compared with germline, V lacks 2 bases and J lacks 4 bases; bases without a gene match: 4. Taken from the germline V gene (reference sequence), the CDR1 and CDR2 loops are MNHEY and SMNVEV. The CDR3 runs 15 amino acids, cysteine and phenylalanine included. This entry keeps only the CDR3 DNA: 45 bases, framed from base 1. Beyond this particular receptor, the publication reports: The amount of clinical and demographic metadata varied by source and participant and was provided uncurated.

The TCR comes from a man aged 35 to 55 who had recovered from COVID-19. Sequencing was carried out using PBMCs or T cells enriched from blood (not recorded which). Recombination joined TRBV27 with TRBJ1-5; a stretch of 8 junction bases matches TRBD1. The nucleotide sequence is TGTGCCAGCAGTTTAAGTCGACAGGGGAATCAGCCCCAGCATTTT. Its protein is CASSLSRQGNQPQHF.